These 16 T cell receptor beta chains came from one sample sequenced in a study of blood T cells in healthy people across ages. The second PCR ran about 6 to 12 cycles with a sample-barcoded 5' primer and J-beta primers. Via MiXCR, TCRdb re-called the 5' RACE reads, giving one row per CDR3 protein. The sample includes fewer than 900,000 distinct CDR3 sequences, more than 40% of them seen just once. What was sequenced was blood. These receptors originate from a woman aged 55-69 years in good health.

The rearrangement joins TRBV28 to TRBJ1-2; no firm D call. The CDR3 has 13 residues. V was pared by 6 bases and J by 8 bases, with 16 bases between. Per germline, CDR1 MDHEN and CDR2 SYDVKM. The chain's CDR3 is CASSKPQRSGYTF. The CDR3 coding sequence is TGTGCCAGCAGCAAACCTCAAAGGTCGGGCTACACCTTC.

This clonotype appeared a few times. This chain links TRBV5-1 with TRBJ2-3; D perhaps matches TRBD2 (6 bases). This CDR3 region has 19 residues. The ends were cut back, 3 bases at V and 7 bases at J, with 30 bases in the middle. CDR1 is SGHRS, CDR2 YFSETQ, per germline. CDR3 bases: TGCGCCAGCAGCTCGCTTGTGGGGAGGACAAACCGACCACTTTATACGCAGTATTTT. Translation: CASSSLVGRTNRPLYTQYF.

This clonotype was detected only a few times. This chain joins TRBV29-1 and TRBJ1-1, with a tentative D call TRBD1 (6 bases). V lost 4 bases, J lost 5 bases, and 20 bases lay in between. This CDR3 has 15 amino acids. Looked up from germline, CDR1 is SQVTM and CDR2 is ANQGSEA. This CDR3 is CSVGRRGELRTEAFF. The CDR3, as DNA: TGCAGCGTTGGACGGAGGGGGGAACTAAGAACTGAAGCTTTCTTT.

The V gene is TRBV29-1, the J gene TRBJ2-7; 11 bases fit TRBD2. The CDR3 is made up of 16 amino acids. Germline trimming cut 4 bases from V and 4 bases from J; bases unmatched to any gene: 12. CDR1 is SQVTM and CDR2 is ANQGSEA in the germline V gene. The chain's CDR3 is CSVVGDTSGRQYEQYF. As DNA, the CDR3 is TGCAGCGTTGTAGGAGACACTAGCGGGAGACAATACGAGCAGTACTTC.

The V and J genes are TRBV20-1 and TRBJ2-5; 13 bases map to TRBD2. V was pared by 5 bases and J by 3 bases, with 6 bases of the junction left unmatched. The CDR3 contains 15 residues. Looked up from germline, CDR1 is DFQATT and CDR2 is SNEGSKA (reference sequence). CDR3 nucleotide sequence: TGCAGTGCTTCCCTGGGACTAGCGGGGAAAGAGACCCAGTACTTC. Amino acids: CSASLGLAGKETQYF.

The chain couples TRBV7-2 to TRBJ2-3; D call uncertain. V gave up 0 bases and J gave up 1 base, with 8 bases separating them. The CDR3 has 15 residues. The germline gives CDR1 SGHTA, CDR2 FQGNSA. CDR3 bases: TGTGCCAGCAGCTTAGCATTTCCTGGCACAGATACGCAGTATTTT. Residues: CASSLAFPGTDTQYF.

This clonotype was observed once. The genes are TRBV4-1 and TRBJ1-5, with TRBD1 matching 12 bases. CDR1 and CDR2 from the germline V gene are MGHRA and YSYEKL. J was trimmed by 5 bases and V by 0 bases; bases with no gene match: 11. The CDR3 runs 19 residues. CDR3 DNA sequence: TGCGCCAGCAGCCAAGATCTTGGGACAGGGGGCTCTTCTTATCAGCCCCAGCATTTT. The encoded protein is CASSQDLGTGGSSYQPQHF.

The rearrangement joins TRBV5-1 to TRBJ1-4; possible D gene TRBD1, 5 bases. The CDR3 runs 15 residues. Per the germline V gene, CDR1 is SGHRS and CDR2 is YFSETQ. Trimming cost V 0 bases and J 7 bases, with 13 bases left between them. The CDR3 DNA follows: TGCGCCAGCAGCTTGGTGGCAGGGCAAGGTGAAAAACTGTTTTTT. Its protein product is CASSLVAGQGEKLFF.

The rearrangement links TRBV7-8 to TRBJ2-2; D is uncertain. Trimming pared 1 base from V and 8 bases from J, leaving 8 bases between. Germline values: CDR1 SGHVS, CDR2 FQNEAQ. This CDR3 is built from 13 residues. CDR3 in DNA: TGTGCCAGCAGCTTAGATGGGCTAGGGGAGCTGTTTTTT. This encodes CASSLDGLGELFF.

The chain recombines TRBV7-9 with TRBJ2-5, with 8 nucleotides matching TRBD2. The CDR3 loop spans 16 amino acids. The V segment lost 5 bases and the J segment 11 bases; nucleotides outside the gene matches: 19. Germline-derived CDR1 and CDR2 are SEHNR and FQNEAQ (reference sequence). In DNA form, the CDR3 reads TGTGCCAGCAGCCCAGCGGGGGCGGGAGCTATAGGTGAGCAGTACTTC. Encoded protein: CASSPAGAGAIGEQYF.

The gene calls are TRBV29-1 and TRBJ2-2; 7 nucleotides align to TRBD2. Germline values: CDR1 SQVTM, CDR2 ANQGSEA. This CDR3 has 15 amino acids. Unmatched junction bases numbered 7, after V lost 2 bases and J lost 4 bases. CDR3 nucleotides: TGCAGCGTTGAATTGGGGCGGGAGACCACCGGGGAGCTGTTTTTT. This sequence encodes CSVELGRETTGELFF.

The chain carries TRBV6-2 or TRBV6-3 and TRBJ2-4; 9 bases fit TRBD2. The J call may be in error: the DNA end matches TRBJ2-7 better. Germline values: CDR1 MNHEY, CDR2 SVGEGT. The CDR3 consists of 16 residues. In nucleotides, the CDR3 is TGTGCCAGCAGCGAACCTTGGGTAGCGGGAGACAACGAGCAGTACTTC. Protein: CASSEPWVAGDNEQYF.

The rearrangement uses TRBV7-9 and TRBJ2-5; no reliable D call. V lost 1 base, J lost 5 bases, and 14 bases lay in between. Germline CDR1 reads SEHNR; CDR2 reads FQNEAQ (reference sequence). This CDR3 is 15 amino acids long. CDR3 sequence reads: CASSLEERAVETQYF. CDR3 coding DNA: TGTGCCAGCAGCTTAGAGGAGAGAGCCGTGGAGACCCAGTACTTC.

The genes are TRBV7-9 and TRBJ2-7; 11 bases agree with TRBD1. V gave up 5 bases and J gave up 5 bases; unmatched junction bases: 11. The CDR3 loop spans 16 amino acids. The germline V gene encodes CDR1 SEHNR and CDR2 FQNEAQ (reference sequence). Here the CDR3 reads CASSHTRDRGNHEQYF. The CDR3 nucleotides read TGTGCCAGCAGCCACACTCGGGACAGGGGGAACCACGAGCAGTACTTC. Full variable domain (rest looked up from reference TRBV7-9 and TRBJ2-7): DTGVSQNPRHKITKRGQNVTFRCDPISEHNRLYWYRQTLGQGPEFLTYFQNEAQLEKSRLLSDRFSAERPKGSFSTLEIQRTEQGDSAMYLCASSHTRDRGNHEQYFGPGTRLTVT.

This clonotype was seen repeatedly, ten times or more. Here the CDR3 DNA reads TGTGCCAGCAGCCTAACAACCTGGGGGCAGACTAGCACAGATACGCAGTATTTT. Encoded protein: CASSLTTWGQTSTDTQYF. The rearrangement uses TRBV7-2 and TRBJ2-3; possible D gene TRBD1, 6 bases. The V and J ends lost 5 bases and 0 bases respectively, with 21 bases between them. Per germline, CDR1 SGHTA and CDR2 FQGNSA. The CDR3 consists of 18 residues.

The chain recombines TRBV7-8 with TRBJ2-5, with unresolved D. The germline V gene has CDR1 SGHVS and CDR2 FQNEAQ. The CDR3 is 16 amino acids. With 1 base removed from V and 1 base from J, the gap between germline ends came to 13 bases. The CDR3 nucleotides are TGTGCCAGCAGCTTAGAGGTTCCCAGGATCCAAGAGACCCAGTACTTC. Amino acid sequence: CASSLEVPRIQETQYF.